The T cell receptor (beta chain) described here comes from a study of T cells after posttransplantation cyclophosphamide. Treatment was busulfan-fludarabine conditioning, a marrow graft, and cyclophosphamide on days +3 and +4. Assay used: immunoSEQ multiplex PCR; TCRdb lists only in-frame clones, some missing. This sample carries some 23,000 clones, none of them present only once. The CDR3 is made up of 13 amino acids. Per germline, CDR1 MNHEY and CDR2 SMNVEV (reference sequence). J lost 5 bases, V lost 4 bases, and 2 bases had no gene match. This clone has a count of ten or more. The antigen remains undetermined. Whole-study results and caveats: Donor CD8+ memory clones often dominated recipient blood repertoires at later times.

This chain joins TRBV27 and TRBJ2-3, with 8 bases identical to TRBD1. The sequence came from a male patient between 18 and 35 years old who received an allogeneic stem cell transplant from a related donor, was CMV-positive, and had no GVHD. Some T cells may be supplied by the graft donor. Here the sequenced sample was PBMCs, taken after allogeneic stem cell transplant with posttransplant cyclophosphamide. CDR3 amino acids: CASSSDRVDTQYF. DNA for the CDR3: TGTGCCAGCAGTTCGGACAGGGTAGATACGCAGTATTTT.